This TCR beta chain was sequenced for a study of T cell changes during pregnancy in multiple sclerosis. Repertoires were generated with immunoSEQ multiplex PCR, while TCRdb's copy carries only in-frame clones and drops some. This repertoire shows some 70,000 clones, roughly 90% found once; its top ten account for around 0.27%. The V end was cut by 5 bases, the J end by 0 bases, with 16 bases between. Germline values: CDR1 SGHTA, CDR2 FQGNSA. This CDR3 region has 17 residues. This rearrangement joins TRBV7-2 to TRBJ2-2; TRBD2 might be the D (6 bases). This TCR derives from a female donor in good health, enrolled as a control in a pregnancy study. The sequenced sample was CD4+ T cells from peripheral blood mononuclear cells, obtained in the third trimester of pregnancy. CDR3 protein: CASSPNRDFANTGELFF. In DNA form, the CDR3 reads TGTGCCAGCAGCCCCAACCGGGACTTTGCGAACACCGGGGAGCTGTTTTTT.